This is a list of T cell receptor beta chains from one sample in a study of cytomegalovirus exposure and HLA in healthy donors. Repertoires were generated with immunoSEQ multiplex PCR, while TCRdb's copy carries only in-frame clones and drops some. This repertoire includes more than 95,000 clones. Sequencing was performed on PBMCs. These receptors all come from a man in his forties or fifties in good health and CMV-seronegative. Each CDR3 is given with its conserved first and last residue. D genes are given only for firm matches.

CDR3 length,D gene,V gene,J gene,CDR3 DNA,CDR3 protein
15,-,TRBV6-4,TRBJ2-1,TGTGCCAGCAGTGAATGCCAGCGGCGACCGCAGGAGCAGTTCTTC,CASSECQRRPQEQFF
15,-,TRBV11-3,TRBJ1-5,TGTGCCAGCAGCTCGCAAACAGGGATTAACCAGCCCCAGCATTTT,CASSSQTGINQPQHF
13,-,TRBV5-4,TRBJ2-7,TGTGCCAGCAGCTTGCAGGGAACGGACGAGCAGTACTTC,CASSLQGTDEQYF
15,-,TRBV6-6,TRBJ1-1,TGTGCCAGCAGTTATCCTGGAGGGACCAACCCTGAAGCTTTCTTT,CASSYPGGTNPEAFF
16,TRBD2,TRBV6-5,TRBJ2-1,TGTGCCAGCAGTTTCATTAGCGGGAGCGGGCGGTTTGAGCAGTTCTTC,CASSFISGSGRFEQFF
14,-,TRBV10-3,TRBJ1-1,TGTGCCATCGGTGGAGGCATCCCGAACACTGAAGCTTTCTTT,CAIGGGIPNTEAFF
12,-,TRBV6-1,TRBJ1-2,TGTGCCAGTATCAACTCTAACTATGGCTACACCTTC,CASINSNYGYTF
15,-,TRBV7-7,TRBJ2-2,TGTGCTAGCAGCCCTACTACAGGGAACACCGGGGAGCTGTTTTTT,CASSPTTGNTGELFF
16,-,TRBV7-9,TRBJ2-1,TGTGCCAGCAGCTTAGCAGGGGGGGTAGCGGCCAATGAGCAGTTCTTC,CASSLAGGVAANEQFF
14,TRBD2,TRBV27,TRBJ2-2,TGTGCCAGCGTAGCAGCGGGACCCACCGGGGAGCTGTTTTTT,CASVAAGPTGELFF
18,TRBD2,TRBV9,TRBJ2-3,TGTGCCAGCAGCGTAGGAGCGGGAGGCCCATATAGCACAGATACGCAGTATTTT,CASSVGAGGPYSTDTQYF
15,-,TRBV19,TRBJ2-5,TGTGCCAGTAGTAATCGGGACACCCAAGGGGAGACCCAGTACTTC,CASSNRDTQGETQYF
15,-,TRBV9,TRBJ2-7,TGTGCCAGCAGCGTAGACAGCCTACTTACCTACGAGCAGTACTTC,CASSVDSLLTYEQYF
15,TRBD1,TRBV9,TRBJ1-4,TGTGCCAGCAGCGTAGGACAGGGCTTTAATGAAAAACTGTTTTTT,CASSVGQGFNEKLFF
15,TRBD1,TRBV11-3,TRBJ2-1,TGTGCCAGCAGCTTAGCCGGGACAGTCTACAATGAGCAGTTCTTC,CASSLAGTVYNEQFF
17,TRBD1,TRBV4-1,TRBJ2-6,TGCGCCAGCAGCGAAGGGGGCGCACGCTCTGGGGCCAACGTCCTGACTTTC,CASSEGGARSGANVLTF
16,TRBD1,TRBV14,TRBJ2-5,TGTGCCAGCAGCCAAGCGACAGGGGGTCTTGTAGAGACCCAGTACTTC,CASSQATGGLVETQYF
11,-,TRBV7-9,TRBJ2-7,TGTGCCAGCCAACGGGGGGCCGAGCAGTACTTC,CASQRGAEQYF
14,-,TRBV18,TRBJ1-1,TGTGCCAGCTCAGCGGACAGATTTAACACTGAAGCTTTCTTT,CASSADRFNTEAFF
16,TRBD2,TRBV25-1,TRBJ2-3,TGTGCCAGCAGTGAATATAGGAGGACTAGCGGAGATACGCAGTATTTT,CASSEYRRTSGDTQYF
13,TRBD1,TRBV2,TRBJ1-2,TGTGCCAGCAGCGCCGGGACAGGTTATGGCTACACCTTC,CASSAGTGYGYTF
13,-,TRBV7-9,TRBJ2-5,TGTGCCAGCAGCTTCGGGGGATGGGAGACCCAGTACTTC,CASSFGGWETQYF
13,-,TRBV28,TRBJ2-5,TGTGCCAGCAGCCTGGCCACCCAAGAGACCCAGTACTTC,CASSLATQETQYF
14,TRBD2,TRBV7-7,TRBJ2-7,TGTGCTAGCAGCTTAATGGCGGGAGCGGGGGAGCAGTACTTC,CASSLMAGAGEQYF
17,TRBD1,TRBV9,TRBJ2-2,TGTGCCAGCAGCGTAGTCCCCACAGGGGACATTAGCGGGGAGCTGTTTTTT,CASSVVPTGDISGELFF
15,-,TRBV9,TRBJ1-5,TGTGCCAGCAGCGTAGGGCCGGAGGCCCATCAGCCCCAGCATTTT,CASSVGPEAHQPQHF
16,-,TRBV5-1,TRBJ2-2,TGCGCCAGCACCAAGACCGGGTCCACGAACACCGGGGAGCTGTTTTTT,CASTKTGSTNTGELFF
16,TRBD1,TRBV7-9,TRBJ2-1,TGTGCCAGCGGCTTTCCGGGACAGGGAGTTTACAATGAGCAGTTCTTC,CASGFPGQGVYNEQFF